This TCR beta chain was found in a study of shared clonotypes between healthy human individuals. General study points: As a rule, naive subsets had a larger estimated richness than memory subsets. The study found lower generation probabilities in non-shared clonotypes than in those shared by all four donors.

This CDR3 is built from 16 residues. Germline assignment: CDR1 MNHNS and CDR2 SASEGT. With 2 bases clipped from V and 2 bases from J, the junction kept 6 bases outside the gene matches. As to this clone: Its matching antigen is unknown.

Genomic DNA per cell subset filled all wells of several immunoSEQ plates. The method was immunoSEQ multiplex PCR; TCRdb's version includes in-frame clones alone and lacks a portion of them. The sample shows about 680,000 clones, around three quarters of them seen only once. V usage is TRBV6-1 and J usage is TRBJ2-1, with 7 bases fitting TRBD2. This TCR was sampled from a woman younger than 45 in good health. Specimen: memory CD4+ T cells sorted from blood. Subset in this sample: CD45RA-negative fraction. Here the CDR3 DNA reads TGTGCCAGCAGTGAACTAGGGCTAGCGGCCTACAATGAGCAGTTCTTC. Protein sequence: CASSELGLAAYNEQFF.